This entry concerns a single TCR beta chain. These data originate in a study of T cell responses to AZD1222 COVID-19 vaccine. Per germline, CDR1 SGHAT and CDR2 FQNNGV. V lost 4 bases and J lost 1; bases outside the gene matches: 6. The CDR3 runs 16 residues. Sequencing was performed with immunoSEQ multiplex PCR; in TCRdb, only in-frame clones are kept and a portion is missing. This sample has 150,000 to 200,000 clones, with 80% to 95% found just once. V gene TRBV11-2 combines with J gene TRBJ2-2; 7 nucleotides line up with TRBD2. Here the sequenced sample was peripheral blood, taken on day 0 of AZD1222 vaccination. This TCR was recovered from an adult in good health. CDR3 sequence: CASSSGGTGNTGELFF. CDR3 DNA: TGTGCCAGCAGCTCCGGGGGGACTGGGAACACCGGGGAGCTGTTTTTT.